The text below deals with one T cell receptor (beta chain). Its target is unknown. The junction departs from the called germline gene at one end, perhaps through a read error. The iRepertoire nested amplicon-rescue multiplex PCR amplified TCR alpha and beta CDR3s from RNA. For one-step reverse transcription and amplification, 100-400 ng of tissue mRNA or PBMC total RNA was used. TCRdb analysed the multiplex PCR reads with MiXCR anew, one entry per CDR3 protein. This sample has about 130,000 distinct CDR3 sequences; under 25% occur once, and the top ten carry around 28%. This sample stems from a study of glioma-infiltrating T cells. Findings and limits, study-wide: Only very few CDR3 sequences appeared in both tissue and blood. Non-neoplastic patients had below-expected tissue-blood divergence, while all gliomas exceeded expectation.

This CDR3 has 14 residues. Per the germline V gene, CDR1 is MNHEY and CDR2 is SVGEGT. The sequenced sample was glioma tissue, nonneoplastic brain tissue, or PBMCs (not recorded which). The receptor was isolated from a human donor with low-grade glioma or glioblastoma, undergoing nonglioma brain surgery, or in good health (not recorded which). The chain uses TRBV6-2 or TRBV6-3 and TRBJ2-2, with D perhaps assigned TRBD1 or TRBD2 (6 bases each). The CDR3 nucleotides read TGTGCCAGCAGAACCGGGGGCATGACCGTGGAGCTGTTTTTT. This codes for CASRTGGMTVELFF.